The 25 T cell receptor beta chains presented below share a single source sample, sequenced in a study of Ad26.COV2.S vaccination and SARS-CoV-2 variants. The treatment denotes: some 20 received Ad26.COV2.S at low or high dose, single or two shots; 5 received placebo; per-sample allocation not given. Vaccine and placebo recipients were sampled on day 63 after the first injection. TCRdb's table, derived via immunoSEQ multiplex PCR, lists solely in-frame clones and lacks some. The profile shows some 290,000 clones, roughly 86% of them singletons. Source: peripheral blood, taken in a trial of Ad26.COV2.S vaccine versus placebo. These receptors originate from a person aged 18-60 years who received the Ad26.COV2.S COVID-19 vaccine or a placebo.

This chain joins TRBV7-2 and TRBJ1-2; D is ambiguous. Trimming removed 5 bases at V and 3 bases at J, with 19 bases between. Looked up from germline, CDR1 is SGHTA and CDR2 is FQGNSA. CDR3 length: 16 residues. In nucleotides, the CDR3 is TGTGCCAGCAGCGGAGGTTACCTCATGGGGTACTATGGCTACACCTTC. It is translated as CASSGGYLMGYYGYTF.

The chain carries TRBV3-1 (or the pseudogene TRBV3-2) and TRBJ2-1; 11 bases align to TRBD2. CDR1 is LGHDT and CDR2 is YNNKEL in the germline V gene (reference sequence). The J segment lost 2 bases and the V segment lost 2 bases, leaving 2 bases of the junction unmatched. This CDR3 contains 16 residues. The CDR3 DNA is TGTGCCAGCAGCCAATTTAGCGGGGGGGCCTACAATGAGCAGTTCTTC. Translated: CASSQFSGGAYNEQFF.

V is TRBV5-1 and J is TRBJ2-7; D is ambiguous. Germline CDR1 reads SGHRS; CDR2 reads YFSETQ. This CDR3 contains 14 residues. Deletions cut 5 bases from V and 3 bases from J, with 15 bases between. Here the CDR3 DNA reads TGCGCCAGCAGAGAATCGAGATGGGGCTACGAGCAGTACTTC. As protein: CASRESRWGYEQYF.

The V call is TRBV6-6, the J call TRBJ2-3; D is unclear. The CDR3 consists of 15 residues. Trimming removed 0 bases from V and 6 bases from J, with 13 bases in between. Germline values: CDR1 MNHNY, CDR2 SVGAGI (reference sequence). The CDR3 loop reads CASSYSVPYWDTQYF. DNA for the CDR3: TGTGCCAGCAGTTACTCGGTCCCATACTGGGATACGCAGTATTTT.

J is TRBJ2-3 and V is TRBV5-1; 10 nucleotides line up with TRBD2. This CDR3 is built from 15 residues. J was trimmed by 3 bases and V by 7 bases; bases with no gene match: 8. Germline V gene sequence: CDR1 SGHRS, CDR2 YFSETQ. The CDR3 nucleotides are TGCGCCAGCTGGAGCGGGGGGGCCGGTACAGATACGCAGTATTTT. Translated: CASWSGGAGTDTQYF.

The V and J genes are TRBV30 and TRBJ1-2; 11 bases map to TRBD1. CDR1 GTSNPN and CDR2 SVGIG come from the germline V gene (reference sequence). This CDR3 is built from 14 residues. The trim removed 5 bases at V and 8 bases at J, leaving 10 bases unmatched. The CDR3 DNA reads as TGTGCCTGGGCCCAGGACAGGGGGCTGTTGGGCTACACCTTC. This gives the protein CAWAQDRGLLGYTF.

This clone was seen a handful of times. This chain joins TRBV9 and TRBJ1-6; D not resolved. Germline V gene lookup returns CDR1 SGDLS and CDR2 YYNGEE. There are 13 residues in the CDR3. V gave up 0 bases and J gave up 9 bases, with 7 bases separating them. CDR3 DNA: TGTGCCAGCAGCGTAGAGCCAGGTTCACCCCTCCACTTT. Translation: CASSVEPGSPLHF. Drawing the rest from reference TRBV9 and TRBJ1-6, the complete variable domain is DSGVTQTPKHLITATGQRVTLRCSPRSGDLSVYWYQQSLDQGLQFLIQYYNGEERAKGNILERFSAQQFPDLHSELNLSSLELGDSALYFCASSVEPGSPLHFGNGTRLTVT.

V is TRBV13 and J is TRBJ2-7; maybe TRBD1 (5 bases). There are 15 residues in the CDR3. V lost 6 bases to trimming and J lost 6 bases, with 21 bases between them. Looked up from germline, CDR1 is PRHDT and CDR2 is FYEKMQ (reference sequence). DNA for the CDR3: TGTGCCAGCAGGGTCAGGGCCTCCGGTGCAGGCGAGCAGTACTTC. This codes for CASRVRASGAGEQYF.

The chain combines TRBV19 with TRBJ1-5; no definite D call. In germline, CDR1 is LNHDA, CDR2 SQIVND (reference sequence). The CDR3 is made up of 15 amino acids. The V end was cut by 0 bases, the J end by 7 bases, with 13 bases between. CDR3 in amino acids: CASSIDTGFGQPQHF. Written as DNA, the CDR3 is TGTGCCAGTAGTATAGATACGGGGTTCGGACAGCCCCAGCATTTT.

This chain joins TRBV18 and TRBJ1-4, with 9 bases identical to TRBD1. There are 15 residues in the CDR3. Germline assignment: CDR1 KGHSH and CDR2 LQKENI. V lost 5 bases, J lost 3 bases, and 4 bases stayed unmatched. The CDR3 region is CASSRDRVPNEKLFF. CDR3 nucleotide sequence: TGTGCCAGCTCAAGGGACAGGGTTCCTAATGAAAAACTGTTTTTT.

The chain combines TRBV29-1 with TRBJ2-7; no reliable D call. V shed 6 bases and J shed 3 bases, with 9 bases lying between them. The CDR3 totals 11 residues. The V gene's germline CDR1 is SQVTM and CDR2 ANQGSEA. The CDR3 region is CSVQSGYEQYF. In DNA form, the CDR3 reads TGCAGCGTACAGTCGGGCTACGAGCAGTACTTC.

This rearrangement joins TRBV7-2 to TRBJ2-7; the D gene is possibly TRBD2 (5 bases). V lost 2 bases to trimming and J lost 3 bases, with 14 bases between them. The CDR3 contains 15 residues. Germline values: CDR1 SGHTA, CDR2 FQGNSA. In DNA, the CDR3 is TGTGCCAGCAGCTTATCCATTGGCAGCGGCTACGAGCAGTACTTC. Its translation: CASSLSIGSGYEQYF.

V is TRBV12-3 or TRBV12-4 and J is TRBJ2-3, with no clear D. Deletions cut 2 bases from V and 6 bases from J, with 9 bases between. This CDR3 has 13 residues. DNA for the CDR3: TGTGCCAGCAGTTTATCGGCTACGGATACGCAGTATTTT. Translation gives CASSLSATDTQYF.

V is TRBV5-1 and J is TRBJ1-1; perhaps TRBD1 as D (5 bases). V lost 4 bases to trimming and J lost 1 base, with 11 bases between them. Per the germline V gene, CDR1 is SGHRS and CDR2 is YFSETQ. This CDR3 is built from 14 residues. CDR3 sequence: CASSGGQWNTEAFF. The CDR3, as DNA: TGCGCCAGCAGCGGAGGACAATGGAACACTGAAGCTTTCTTT.

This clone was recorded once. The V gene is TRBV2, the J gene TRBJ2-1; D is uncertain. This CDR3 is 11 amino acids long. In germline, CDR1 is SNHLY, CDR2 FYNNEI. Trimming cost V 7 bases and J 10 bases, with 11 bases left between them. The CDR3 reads CASTPAIEQFF. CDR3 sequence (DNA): TGTGCCAGCACCCCGGCCATAGAGCAGTTCTTC.

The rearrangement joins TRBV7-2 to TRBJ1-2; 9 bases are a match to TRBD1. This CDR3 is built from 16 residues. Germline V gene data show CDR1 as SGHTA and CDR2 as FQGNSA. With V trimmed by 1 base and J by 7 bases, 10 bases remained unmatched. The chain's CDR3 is CASSLGGTGWQGGYTF. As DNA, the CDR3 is TGTGCCAGCAGCTTAGGAGGGACAGGGTGGCAGGGTGGCTACACCTTC.

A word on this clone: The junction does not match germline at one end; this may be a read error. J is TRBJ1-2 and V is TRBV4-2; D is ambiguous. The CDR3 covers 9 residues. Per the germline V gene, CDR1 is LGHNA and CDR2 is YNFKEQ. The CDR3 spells CASSHGYTF. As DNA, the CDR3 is TGCGCCAGCTCCCATGGCTACACCTTC.

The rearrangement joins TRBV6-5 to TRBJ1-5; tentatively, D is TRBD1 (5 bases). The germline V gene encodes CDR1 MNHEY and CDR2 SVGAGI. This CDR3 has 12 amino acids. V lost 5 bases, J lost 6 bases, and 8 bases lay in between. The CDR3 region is CASSQGLQPQHF. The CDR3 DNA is TGTGCCAGCAGTCAGGGACTTCAGCCCCAGCATTTT.

CDR3: CATSRDQKGTGQLEAFF. CDR3 in DNA: TGTGCCACCAGCAGAGATCAGAAAGGGACAGGGCAGCTTGAAGCTTTCTTT. V is TRBV15 and J is TRBJ1-1; TRBD1 agrees at 9 bases. There are 17 residues in the CDR3. J lost 7 bases, V lost 0 bases, and 12 bases had no gene match. Germline values: CDR1 LNHNV, CDR2 YYDKDF (reference sequence).

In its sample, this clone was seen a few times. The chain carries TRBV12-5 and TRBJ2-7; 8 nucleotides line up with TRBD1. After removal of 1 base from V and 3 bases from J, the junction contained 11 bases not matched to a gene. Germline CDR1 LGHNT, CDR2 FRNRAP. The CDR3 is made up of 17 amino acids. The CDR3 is CASGLAPGSGQGYEQYF. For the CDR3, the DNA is TGTGCTAGTGGTTTGGCACCGGGGTCTGGACAGGGCTACGAGCAGTACTTC.

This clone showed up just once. This chain's CDR3 is CASSYPAVGPSTDTQYF. As DNA, the CDR3 is TGTGCCAGCAGTTACCCTGCGGTCGGGCCTTCGACAGATACGCAGTATTTT. The rearrangement joins TRBV6-2 or TRBV6-3 to TRBJ2-3; D remains ambiguous. Germline CDR1 is MNHEY and CDR2 is SVGEGT. This CDR3 contains 17 residues. Trimming stripped 2 bases from V and 3 bases from J, with 18 bases between.

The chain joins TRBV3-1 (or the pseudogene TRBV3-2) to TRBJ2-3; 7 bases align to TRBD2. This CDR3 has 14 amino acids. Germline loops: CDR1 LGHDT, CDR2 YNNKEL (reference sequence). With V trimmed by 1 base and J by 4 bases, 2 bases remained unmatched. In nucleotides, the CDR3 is TGTGCCAGCAGCCAAGCGGCGGGGGCAGATACGCAGTATTTT. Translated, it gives CASSQAAGADTQYF.

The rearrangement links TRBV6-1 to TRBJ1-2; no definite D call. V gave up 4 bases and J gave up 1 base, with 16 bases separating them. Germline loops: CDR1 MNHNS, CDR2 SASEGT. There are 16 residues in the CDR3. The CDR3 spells CASSVKGPWVNYGYTF. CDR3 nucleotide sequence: TGTGCCAGCAGTGTTAAAGGCCCATGGGTTAACTATGGCTACACCTTC.

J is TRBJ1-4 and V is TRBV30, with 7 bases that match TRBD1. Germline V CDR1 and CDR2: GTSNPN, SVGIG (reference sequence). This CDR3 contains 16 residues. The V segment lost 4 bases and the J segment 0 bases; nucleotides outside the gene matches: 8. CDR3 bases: TGTGCCTGGAAGGTAGCAGGGACAGCAACTAATGAAAAACTGTTTTTT. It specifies CAWKVAGTATNEKLFF. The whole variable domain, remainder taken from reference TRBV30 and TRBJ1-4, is SQTIHQWPATLVQPVGSPLSLECTVEGTSNPNLYWYRQAAGRGLQLLFYSVGIGQISSEVPQNLSASRPQDRQFILSSKKLLLSDSGFYLCAWKVAGTATNEKLFFGSGTQLSVL.

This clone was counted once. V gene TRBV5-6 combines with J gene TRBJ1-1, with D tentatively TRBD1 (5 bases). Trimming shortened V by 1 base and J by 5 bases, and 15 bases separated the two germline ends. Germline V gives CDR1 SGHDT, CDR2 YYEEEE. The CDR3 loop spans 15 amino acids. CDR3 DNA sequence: TGTGCCAGCAGCTTGCGTGCAGGGACCGAGACTGAAGCTTTCTTT. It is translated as CASSLRAGTETEAFF.